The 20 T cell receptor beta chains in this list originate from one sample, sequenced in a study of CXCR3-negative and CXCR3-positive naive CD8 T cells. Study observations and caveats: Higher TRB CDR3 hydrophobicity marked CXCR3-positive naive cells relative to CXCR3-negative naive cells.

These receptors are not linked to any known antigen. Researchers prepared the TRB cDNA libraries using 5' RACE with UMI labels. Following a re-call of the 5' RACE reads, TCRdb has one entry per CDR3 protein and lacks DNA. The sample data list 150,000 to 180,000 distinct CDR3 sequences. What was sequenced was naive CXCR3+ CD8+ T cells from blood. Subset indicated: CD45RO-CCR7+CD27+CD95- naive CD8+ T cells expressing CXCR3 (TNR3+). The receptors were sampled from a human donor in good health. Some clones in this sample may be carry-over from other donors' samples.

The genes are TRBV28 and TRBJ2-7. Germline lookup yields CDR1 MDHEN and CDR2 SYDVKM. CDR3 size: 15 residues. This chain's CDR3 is CASSLWGSLSYEQYF.

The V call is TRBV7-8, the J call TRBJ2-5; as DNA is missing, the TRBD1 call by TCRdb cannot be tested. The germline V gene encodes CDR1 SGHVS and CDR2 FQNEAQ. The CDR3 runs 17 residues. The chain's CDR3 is CASSFRVERGPQETQYF.

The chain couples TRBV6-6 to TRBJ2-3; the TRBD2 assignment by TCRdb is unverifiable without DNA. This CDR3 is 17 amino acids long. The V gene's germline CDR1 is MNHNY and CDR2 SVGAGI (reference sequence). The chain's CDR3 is CASSPGTSGGYTDTQYF.

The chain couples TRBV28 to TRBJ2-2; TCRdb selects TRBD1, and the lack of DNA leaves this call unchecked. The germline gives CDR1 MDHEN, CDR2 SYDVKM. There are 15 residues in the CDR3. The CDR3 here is CASSLTQGNTGELFF.

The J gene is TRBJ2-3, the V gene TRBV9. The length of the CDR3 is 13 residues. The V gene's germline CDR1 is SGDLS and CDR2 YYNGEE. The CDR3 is CASSYTSPDTQYF.

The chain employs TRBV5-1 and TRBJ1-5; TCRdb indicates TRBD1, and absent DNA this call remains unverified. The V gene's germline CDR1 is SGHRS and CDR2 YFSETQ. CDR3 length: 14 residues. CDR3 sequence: CASSLGAGAQPQHF.

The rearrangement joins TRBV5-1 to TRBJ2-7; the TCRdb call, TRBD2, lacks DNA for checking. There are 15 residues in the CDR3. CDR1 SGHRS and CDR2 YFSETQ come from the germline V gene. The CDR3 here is CASSLIGGGLYEQYF.

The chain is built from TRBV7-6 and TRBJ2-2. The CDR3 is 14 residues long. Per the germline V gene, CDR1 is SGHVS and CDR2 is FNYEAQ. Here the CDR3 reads CASSQEPNTGELFF.

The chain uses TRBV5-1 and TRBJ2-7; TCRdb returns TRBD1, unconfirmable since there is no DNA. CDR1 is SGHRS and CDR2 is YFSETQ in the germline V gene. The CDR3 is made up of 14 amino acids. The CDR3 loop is CASSFRDLSYEQYF.

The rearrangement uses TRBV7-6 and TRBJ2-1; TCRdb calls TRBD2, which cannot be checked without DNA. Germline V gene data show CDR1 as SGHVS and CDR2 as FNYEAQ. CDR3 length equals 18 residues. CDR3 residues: CASSRYLSGLEGLNEQFF.

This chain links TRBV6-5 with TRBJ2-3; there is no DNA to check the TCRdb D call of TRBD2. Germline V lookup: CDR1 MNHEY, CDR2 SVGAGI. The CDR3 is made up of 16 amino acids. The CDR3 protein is CASSSSGTGIADTQYF.

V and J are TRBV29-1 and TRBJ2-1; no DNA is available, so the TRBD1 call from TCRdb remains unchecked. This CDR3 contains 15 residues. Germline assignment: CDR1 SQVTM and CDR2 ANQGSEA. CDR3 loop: CSVDDRGQTYNEQFF.

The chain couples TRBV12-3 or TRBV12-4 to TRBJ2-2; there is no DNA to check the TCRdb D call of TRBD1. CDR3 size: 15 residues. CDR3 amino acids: CASSPDRVVTGELFF.

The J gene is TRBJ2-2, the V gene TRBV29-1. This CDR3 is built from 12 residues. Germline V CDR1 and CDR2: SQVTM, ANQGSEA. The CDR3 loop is CSVLWGTGELFF.

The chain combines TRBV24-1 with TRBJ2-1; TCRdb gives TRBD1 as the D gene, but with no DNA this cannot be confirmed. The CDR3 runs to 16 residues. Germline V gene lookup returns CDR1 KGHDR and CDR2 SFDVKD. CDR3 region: CATSGPDSRSYNEQFF.

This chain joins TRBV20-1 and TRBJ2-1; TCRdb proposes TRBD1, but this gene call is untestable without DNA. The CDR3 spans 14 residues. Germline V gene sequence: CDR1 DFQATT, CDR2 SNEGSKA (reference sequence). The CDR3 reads CSARGSRESNEQFF.

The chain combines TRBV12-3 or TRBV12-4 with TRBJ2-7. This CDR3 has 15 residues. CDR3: CASSPDTIYSYEQYF.

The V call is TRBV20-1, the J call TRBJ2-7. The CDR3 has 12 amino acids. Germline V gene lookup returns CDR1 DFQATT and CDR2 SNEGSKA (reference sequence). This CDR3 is CSARDLEREQYF.

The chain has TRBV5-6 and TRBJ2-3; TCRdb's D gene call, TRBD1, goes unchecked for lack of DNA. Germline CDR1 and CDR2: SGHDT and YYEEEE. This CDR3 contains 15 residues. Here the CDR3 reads CASSLAERGADTQYF. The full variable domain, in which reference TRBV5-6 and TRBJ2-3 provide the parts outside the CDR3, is DAGVTQSPTHLIKTRGQQVTLRCSPKSGHDTVSWYQQALGQGPQFIFQYYEEEERQRGNFPDRFSGHQFPNYSSELNVNALLLGDSALYLCASSLAERGADTQYFGPGTRLTVL.

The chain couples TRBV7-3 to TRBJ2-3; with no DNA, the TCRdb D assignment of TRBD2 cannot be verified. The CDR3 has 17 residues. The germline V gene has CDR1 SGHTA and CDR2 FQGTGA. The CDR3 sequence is CASSPDLGLADTDTQYF.